These 29 T cell receptor beta chains originate from one sample sequenced in a study of T-cell reconstitution after alpha-beta-depleted transplantation in children. As it was prepared, the TCRbeta library received unique molecular identifiers. TCRdb re-derived calls from the PCR reads in MiXCR, one entry per CDR3 protein. The profile shows about 580,000 distinct CDR3 sequences, 23% of them singletons. The starting material was PBMCs, mostly from graft donor cells, obtained 360 days after TCRalphabeta/CD19-depleted stem cell transplant. The receptor set was obtained from a boy under two years old who had a stem cell transplant for acute myeloid leukemia, so the T cells may come from the graft donor.

This clonotype turned up a few times. The V and J genes are TRBV20-1 and TRBJ1-5, with TRBD1 matching over 10 bases. Losses at the gene ends were 4 bases for V and 0 bases for J; bases not matched to a gene: 15. Germline V gives CDR1 DFQATT, CDR2 SNEGSKA (reference sequence). This CDR3 is built from 19 residues. The DNA of the CDR3 is TGCAGTGCTATACACTCCGGGACAGGGGTAAGAAATAGCAATCAGCCCCAGCATTTT. It translates to CSAIHSGTGVRNSNQPQHF.

This clonotype showed up just a few times. V usage is TRBV7-6 and J usage is TRBJ2-1; unclear D gene. The CDR3 is 12 amino acids. Trimming left V 2 bases short and J 15 bases short, with 14 bases between. Germline V gene lookup returns CDR1 SGHVS and CDR2 FNYEAQ. In DNA, the CDR3 is TGTGCCAGCAGCTTACAGCAACGGGTCCGGTTCTTC. It encodes CASSLQQRVRFF.

CDR3 bases: TGTGCCAGCAGCTTAATGGGATGGGGACAGGGTAGCACAGATACGCAGTATTTT. It encodes CASSLMGWGQGSTDTQYF. This chain uses TRBV11-2 with TRBJ2-3, with 9 bases matching TRBD1. The V segment lost 2 bases and the J segment 0 bases; nucleotides outside the gene matches: 9. The CDR3 totals 18 residues. Germline CDR1 SGHAT, CDR2 FQNNGV.

The sample holds many counts of this clonotype. The chain uses TRBV3-1 and TRBJ1-2; 8 bases line up with TRBD1. CDR1 and CDR2 from the germline V gene are LGHDT and YNNKEL (reference sequence). The V and J ends lost 4 bases and 6 bases, in that order; junction bases with no gene match: 7. The CDR3 totals 14 residues. In DNA form, the CDR3 reads TGTGCCAGCAGCCTACCGGGACAGGCGAATGGCTACACCTTC. Amino acid sequence: CASSLPGQANGYTF.

This clonotype was seen only a few times. The J gene is TRBJ2-1, the V gene TRBV7-2; D is ambiguous. Looked up from germline, CDR1 is SGHTA and CDR2 is FQGNSA. Deletions cut 3 bases from V and 10 bases from J, with 16 bases between. CDR3 length: 14 amino acids. CDR3 loop: CASSLETASWEQFF. The CDR3 bases are TGTGCCAGCAGCTTGGAGACTGCGAGCTGGGAGCAGTTCTTC.

In its sample, this clonotype was seen a few times. The chain links TRBV20-1 to TRBJ2-1; D gene uncertain. V dropped 7 bases and J dropped 7 bases, with 11 bases sitting between them. There are 11 residues in the CDR3. Germline V CDR1 and CDR2: DFQATT, SNEGSKA (reference sequence). The CDR3, as DNA: TGCAGTGTGGACCAGCCAAATGAGCAGTTCTTC. Translation gives CSVDQPNEQFF.

As DNA, the CDR3 is TGTGCCAGCAGTTATGGACTAGTTGGGGATGAGCAGTTCTTC. It yields the protein CASSYGLVGDEQFF. This chain links TRBV11-2 with TRBJ2-1; 7 bases are shared with TRBD2. The CDR3 length is 14 residues. The germline V gene has CDR1 SGHAT and CDR2 FQNNGV. The J segment lost 8 bases and the V segment lost 6 bases, leaving 10 bases of the junction unmatched.

This clonotype was seen ten or more times. The rearrangement joins TRBV20-1 to TRBJ1-2, with D unresolved. V was cut by 0 bases and J by 8 bases, with 4 bases left in between. The CDR3 extends over 10 amino acids. Germline-derived CDR1 and CDR2 are DFQATT and SNEGSKA (reference sequence). In nucleotides, the CDR3 is TGCAGTGCTAGAGAAGGCGGCTACACCTTC. Encoded protein: CSAREGGYTF.

The chain couples TRBV5-1 to TRBJ2-7, with D perhaps TRBD2 (7 bases). V was trimmed by 2 bases and J by 5 bases, leaving 11 bases between them. The CDR3 has 13 residues. The germline V gene has CDR1 SGHRS and CDR2 YFSETQ. The CDR3 loop is CASSLGGGDEQYF. Here the CDR3 DNA reads TGCGCCAGCAGCTTAGGGGGAGGGGACGAGCAGTACTTC.

This clonotype was detected ten times or more. The gene calls are TRBV4-2 and TRBJ2-3, with 13 bases fitting TRBD2. The CDR3 covers 21 residues. Trimming cost V 1 base and J 5 bases; bases outside gene matches: 18. The germline CDR1 and CDR2 sequences are LGHNA and YNFKEQ. This CDR3 reads CASSQGFRRRTSGGAKDTQYF. The DNA of the CDR3 is TGTGCCAGCAGCCAAGGCTTCCGGAGGCGGACTAGCGGGGGAGCCAAAGATACGCAGTATTTT.

This clonotype was detected a few times. The CDR3 sequence is CASSHTTSTDTQYF. The CDR3 coding sequence is TGTGCCAGCAGCCATACGACGAGCACAGATACGCAGTATTTT. The chain carries TRBV3-1 and TRBJ2-3; unclear D gene. Trimming stripped 3 bases from V and 0 bases from J, with 7 bases between. The CDR3 has 14 amino acids. Germline loops: CDR1 LGHDT, CDR2 YNNKEL (reference sequence).

This clonotype occurred a few times. This sequence joins TRBV20-1 and TRBJ1-6; D not certain. Trimming took 0 bases from V and 6 from J, leaving 12 bases between them. The CDR3 extends over 15 amino acids. In germline, CDR1 is DFQATT, CDR2 SNEGSKA (reference sequence). The CDR3 is CSARDAVSLNSPLHF. CDR3 coding DNA: TGCAGTGCTAGAGATGCAGTTTCCCTTAATTCACCCCTCCACTTT.

The sample holds a few counts of this clonotype. CDR3 amino acids: CASSSGWETQYF. CDR3 nucleotide sequence: TGTGCCAGCAGTTCAGGGTGGGAGACCCAGTACTTC. The chain is built from TRBV6-5 and TRBJ2-5; maybe TRBD1 (5 bases). The CDR3 sequence is 12 residues long. The germline V and J ends were trimmed by 4 bases and 5 bases, with 8 bases remaining between them. Germline V gene lookup returns CDR1 MNHEY and CDR2 SVGAGI.

This chain uses TRBV4-3 with TRBJ2-7; TRBD2 matches 8 bases. The CDR3 sequence is 17 residues long. Germline CDR1 is LGHNA and CDR2 is YSLEER. J was trimmed by 4 bases and V by 0 bases; bases with no gene match: 11. The CDR3 loop is CASSQDREGRAGYEQYF. The CDR3 DNA is TGCGCCAGCAGCCAAGATCGGGAGGGACGGGCAGGGTACGAGCAGTACTTC.

Ten or more counts support this clonotype. V gene TRBV4-1 combines with J gene TRBJ2-2; D possibly corresponds to TRBD1 (5 bases). The length of the CDR3 is 21 residues. Germline V gives CDR1 MGHRA, CDR2 YSYEKL. Trimming left V 0 bases short and J 1 base short, with 24 bases between. CDR3 sequence reads: CASSQDFPLGRATGNTGELFF. DNA for the CDR3: TGCGCCAGCAGCCAAGACTTCCCCCTCGGCCGGGCTACAGGGAACACCGGGGAGCTGTTTTTT.

This clonotype has ten or more counts. CDR3 DNA: TGTGCCAGCAGTTTTGGGCTTGGACAGGGGGGCTCCTACAATGAGCAGTTCTTC. The encoded protein is CASSFGLGQGGSYNEQFF. V gene TRBV12-3 or TRBV12-4 combines with J gene TRBJ2-1; 10 bases fit TRBD1. CDR3 length: 18 amino acids. Trimming cost V 3 bases and J 0 bases; bases outside gene matches: 8.

This clonotype was seen only once. The chain joins TRBV2 to TRBJ2-2; no clear D. The V end was cut by 5 bases, the J end by 2 bases, with 15 bases between. The germline V gene encodes CDR1 SNHLY and CDR2 FYNNEI. The CDR3 is made up of 16 amino acids. CDR3 region: CASSNGRSRNTGELFF. The CDR3 DNA follows: TGTGCCAGCAGTAATGGCAGGTCGAGAAACACCGGGGAGCTGTTTTTT.

This clonotype was observed many times. The rearrangement uses TRBV4-3 and TRBJ2-7; 12 nucleotides align to TRBD1. This CDR3 region has 16 residues. The junction had 8 bases not matched to a gene; V was cut back by 3 bases and J by 5 bases. Germline CDR1 is LGHNA and CDR2 is YSLEER. In DNA form, the CDR3 reads TGCGCCAGCAGCCATGATCCGGGACAGGGGGCCCACGAGCAGTACTTC. This codes for CASSHDPGQGAHEQYF.

This clonotype was recorded at least ten times. The CDR3 DNA reads as TGTGCCAGCAGTTTGAGGAGCGGACAGGGGGAAGTAAGCAATCAGCCCCAGCATTTT. Its protein product is CASSLRSGQGEVSNQPQHF. The chain couples TRBV12-3 or TRBV12-4 to TRBJ1-5; 10 bases match TRBD1. V lost 3 bases, J lost 1 base, and 12 bases stayed unmatched. The CDR3 contains 19 residues.

This clonotype appeared a few times. The chain joins TRBV20-1 to TRBJ2-3; the D gene could be TRBD1 or TRBD2 (5 bases each). The germline V gene encodes CDR1 DFQATT and CDR2 SNEGSKA (reference sequence). Trimming removed 6 bases at V and 2 bases at J, with 15 bases between. The CDR3 loop spans 14 amino acids. CDR3 region: CSALEGMSTDTQYF. The CDR3 DNA follows: TGCAGTGCCCTTGAGGGGATGTCCACAGATACGCAGTATTTT.

The chain has TRBV4-1 and TRBJ1-4, with D perhaps matching TRBD1 (6 bases). With 4 bases removed from V and 8 bases from J, the gap between germline ends came to 17 bases. The CDR3 is 15 residues long. Germline assignment: CDR1 MGHRA and CDR2 YSYEKL. CDR3 loop: CASSPGGTKGEKLFF. The CDR3 DNA reads TGCGCCAGCAGCCCCGGCGGGACAAAAGGGGAAAAACTGTTTTTT.

The gene calls are TRBV5-4 and TRBJ2-7; D gene ambiguous. Germline V lookup: CDR1 SGHNT, CDR2 YYREEE (reference sequence). Trimming pared 1 base from V and 0 bases from J, leaving 5 bases between. This CDR3 has 13 amino acids. The CDR3 DNA is TGTGCCAGCAGCTTGCGACTCTCCTACGAGCAGTACGTC. Protein sequence: CASSLRLSYEQYV.

The CDR3 sequence: CASSELRGVEQFF. The CDR3 DNA follows: TGTGCCAGCAGTGAACTTAGGGGTGTTGAGCAGTTCTTC. The V call is TRBV6-1, the J call TRBJ2-1; D perhaps matches TRBD1 (5 bases). The CDR3 covers 13 residues. V was shortened by 2 bases and J by 9 bases, with 11 bases between the two germline ends. Germline-derived CDR1 and CDR2 are MNHNS and SASEGT.

This clonotype was recorded many times. V gene TRBV29-1 combines with J gene TRBJ2-5; no reliable D call. V dropped 4 bases and J dropped 10 bases, with 10 bases sitting between them. From germline, CDR1 is SQVTM and CDR2 ANQGSEA. The CDR3 has 10 amino acids. The CDR3 protein is CSVVIGSQYF. The CDR3 bases are TGCAGCGTTGTCATTGGAAGCCAGTACTTC.

A few counts support this clonotype. This chain links TRBV20-1 with TRBJ2-7; D is uncertain. V dropped 0 bases and J dropped 1 base, with 10 bases sitting between them. Germline lookup yields CDR1 DFQATT and CDR2 SNEGSKA (reference sequence). The CDR3 length is 14 residues. CDR3 in DNA: TGCAGTGCTAGAGAACAGTCTTTATCCTACGAGCAGTACGTC. Protein: CSAREQSLSYEQYV.

This clonotype was seen a few times. The chain joins TRBV10-1 to TRBJ2-1, with D unresolved. Germline CDR1 and CDR2: WNHNN and SYGVQD (reference sequence). The CDR3 length is 14 residues. The V gene lost 5 bases and the J gene lost 4 bases, with 12 bases spanning the gap. The CDR3 DNA is TGCGCCAGCAGTTCTAGTGCCATGTACAATGAGCAGTTCTTC. It translates to CASSSSAMYNEQFF.

CDR3 protein: CASSQAGAETQYF. The CDR3 nucleotides read TGTGCCAGCAGCCAAGCAGGGGCCGAGACCCAGTACTTC. V and J are TRBV14 and TRBJ2-5, with D possibly matching TRBD1 (6 bases). The CDR3 contains 13 residues. Trimming shortened V by 1 base and J by 5 bases, and 8 bases separated the two germline ends. CDR1 and CDR2 (germline): SGHDN, FVKESK.

This chain connects TRBV20-1 to TRBJ2-7, with TRBD2 matching over 10 bases. This CDR3 region has 14 residues. CDR1 is DFQATT, CDR2 SNEGSKA, per germline (reference sequence). J lost 3 bases, V lost 1 base, and 3 bases had no gene match. For the CDR3, the DNA is TGCAGTGCTAGAGGGGCTAGCGGGGGCTACGAGCAGTACTTC. It yields the protein CSARGASGGYEQYF.

J is TRBJ2-7 and V is TRBV7-9; 7 bases are shared with TRBD1. V dropped 2 bases and J dropped 5; count of bases not matched to a gene: 6. CDR3 length: 14 residues. Per germline, CDR1 SEHNR and CDR2 FQNEAQ (reference sequence). The CDR3 nucleotides read TGTGCCAGCAGCTTAAGACAGGGTAGGGACGAGCAGTACGTC. The encoded protein is CASSLRQGRDEQYV.